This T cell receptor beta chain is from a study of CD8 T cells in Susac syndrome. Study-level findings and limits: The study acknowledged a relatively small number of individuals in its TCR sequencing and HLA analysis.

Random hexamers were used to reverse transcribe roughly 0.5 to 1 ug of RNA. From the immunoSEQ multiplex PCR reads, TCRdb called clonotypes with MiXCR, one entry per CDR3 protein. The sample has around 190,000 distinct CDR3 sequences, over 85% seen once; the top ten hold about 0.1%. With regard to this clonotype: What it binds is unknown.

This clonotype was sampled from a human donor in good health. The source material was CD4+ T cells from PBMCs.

This CDR3 is CASSQAGEHTGELFF. As DNA, the CDR3 is TGCGCCAGCAGCCAAGCGGGAGAGCACACCGGGGAGCTGTTTTTT. The V call is TRBV4-3, the J call TRBJ2-2; possible D gene TRBD2, 6 bases. The V and J ends lost 1 base and 3 bases respectively, with 9 bases between them. Germline-derived CDR1 and CDR2 are LGHNA and YSLEER. CDR3 length: 15 amino acids.